Given below is one TCR beta chain in context. Its antigen has not been determined. No much larger clonotype is one base removed from it; base qualities were not supplied. This sample was taken from a study of CD8 T cells in ankylosing spondylitis (TCRdb year 2017). In terms of the full investigation: The study profiled T cell receptor beta repertoires in healthy donors and ankylosing spondylitis patients to find disease-linked TCR variants. The full study cohort was made up of 20 to 25 ankylosing spondylitis patients and roughly 98 healthy donors. Peripheral blood samples were taken, and synovial fluid was additionally collected from ankylosing spondylitis patients.

Between the V and J ends, shortened by 1 base and 5 bases respectively, the junction contains 5 bases. The CDR3 has 12 amino acids, counting the end cysteine and phenylalanine. Only the CDR3 part of the read is kept: 36 bases, read in frame from the first base. CDR1 SGHDN and CDR2 FVKESK are derived from the germline V gene. The research as a whole found: Blood from ankylosing spondylitis patients appeared to be characterized by a TCR beta motif made up of 8 or 9 highly homologous amino acid variants. Some of the motif variants had been reported before in the synovial fluid and blood of reactive arthritis patients, a finding that suggests common disease-initiation mechanisms. In peripheral blood, the disease-linked clones were found at relatively low frequencies and had a CD8+ phenotype. Significant enrichment of the disease-linked clones was reported in matched synovial fluid samples from ankylosing spondylitis patients.

The sequencer was an Illumina MiSeq. Quantitative 5'-RACE with molecular barcodes was used to prepare TCR beta libraries. On the study's bioinformatics: To identify disease-linked TCR variants, a new computational method was used, one built on a probabilistic model of VDJ rearrangement. In-frame beta chains were kept once TCRdb had trimmed the public reads at Q25 with fastp and called clones with MiXCR. Rows are combined by CDR3 protein, so each entry shows the most common genes and DNA. TCRdb, not the original authors, processed these V and J calls. The table for this sample lists about 40,000 distinct CDR3 sequences; approximately 17% of them were counted only once. The top ten constitute 35% to 50% of the sample.

Recombination linked TRBV14 to TRBJ2-5; no D gene can be assigned with confidence. The sample consisted of blood. The sequence came from a male donor with ankylosing spondylitis or in good health (not recorded which). For the CDR3, the sequence is CASSQGYETQYF. The nucleotide sequence reads TGTGCCAGCAGCCAAGGGTACGAGACCCAGTACTTC.